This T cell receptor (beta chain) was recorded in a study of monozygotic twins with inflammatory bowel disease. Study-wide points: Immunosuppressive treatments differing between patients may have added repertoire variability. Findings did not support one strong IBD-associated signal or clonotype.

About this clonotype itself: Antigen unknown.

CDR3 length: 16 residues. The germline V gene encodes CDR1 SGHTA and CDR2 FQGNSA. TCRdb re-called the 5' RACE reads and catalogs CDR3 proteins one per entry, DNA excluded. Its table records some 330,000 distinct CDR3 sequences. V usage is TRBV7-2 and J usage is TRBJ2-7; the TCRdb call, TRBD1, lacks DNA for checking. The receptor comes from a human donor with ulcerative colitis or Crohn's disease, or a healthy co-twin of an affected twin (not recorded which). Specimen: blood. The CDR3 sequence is CASSRTFLTGAYEQYF.